Listed here are 30 T cell receptor beta chains from one sample, sequenced in a study of beta chain features in type 1 diabetes. What was sequenced were expressed TCRB transcripts, since all of the isolated RNA had been reverse transcribed. The method was immunoSEQ multiplex PCR; TCRdb's version includes in-frame clones alone and lacks a portion of them. The sample shows roughly 400,000 clones, roughly 16% of them seen only once. The sample comprised naive CD4+ T cells from blood. The receptors come from a woman aged 18-29 years in good health.

The chain combines TRBV27 with TRBJ2-4; D remains unclear. CDR1 and CDR2 from the germline V gene are MNHEY and SMNVEV (reference sequence). CDR3 length: 13 amino acids. The V end was cut by 0 bases, the J end by 15 bases, with 15 bases between. The CDR3 sequence is CASSLSSLATRYF. The DNA of the CDR3 is TGTGCCAGCAGTTTATCGAGCCTCGCCACCCGGTACTTC.

The genes are TRBV21-1 and TRBJ2-5; no DNA check was done on the table's D call, TRBD1. TRBV21-1 is marked as a pseudogene. This CDR3 is 11 amino acids long. CDR3 DNA sequence: TGTGCCTTCAGACAGGGAGAGACCCAGTACTTC. As protein: CAFRQGETQYF.

This clone appeared a few times. V usage is TRBV7-9 and J usage is TRBJ1-5; no reliable D call. V lost 5 bases and J 6 bases, leaving 11 bases between the germline ends. CDR3 size: 13 residues. Germline values: CDR1 SEHNR, CDR2 FQNEAQ (reference sequence). The CDR3 DNA sequence: TGTGCCAGCAGCCCCGATAGTGGTCAGCCCCAGCATTTT. It is translated as CASSPDSGQPQHF. The whole variable domain, remainder taken from reference TRBV7-9 and TRBJ1-5, is DTGVSQNPRHKITKRGQNVTFRCDPISEHNRLYWYRQTLGQGPEFLTYFQNEAQLEKSRLLSDRFSAERPKGSFSTLEIQRTEQGDSAMYLCASSPDSGQPQHFGDGTRLSIL.

This clone has a handful of counts. The genes are TRBV30 and TRBJ1-5, with 9 bases aligning to TRBD1. Trimming cost V 2 bases and J 5 bases; bases outside gene matches: 13. Germline V gene lookup returns CDR1 GTSNPN and CDR2 SVGIG (reference sequence). The CDR3 covers 17 residues. CDR3 bases: TGTGCCTGGAGTATCGGGACAGGGAGTACCTCCGATCAGCCCCAGCATTTT. Its translation: CAWSIGTGSTSDQPQHF.

The CDR3 nucleotides are TGTGCCAGCTCACCGCAGGGGCCGCCTAATGAAAAACTGTTTTTT. It yields the protein CASSPQGPPNEKLFF. The gene calls are TRBV18 and TRBJ1-4; D might be TRBD1 (6 bases). This CDR3 contains 15 residues. V lost 3 bases and J 3 bases, leaving 11 bases between the germline ends. Germline V lookup: CDR1 KGHSH, CDR2 LQKENI. Filled out from reference TRBV18 and TRBJ1-4, the complete variable domain reads NAGVMQNPRHLVRRRGQEARLRCSPMKGHSHVYWYRQLPEEGLKFMVYLQKENIIDESGMPKERFSAEFPKEGPSILRIQQVVRGDSAAYFCASSPQGPPNEKLFFGSGTQLSVL.

The V call is TRBV28, the J call TRBJ2-1; 12 nucleotides align to TRBD2. This CDR3 is built from 17 residues. Per the germline V gene, CDR1 is MDHEN and CDR2 is SYDVKM. Germline trimming cut 5 bases from V and 6 bases from J; bases unmatched to any gene: 11. The CDR3 spells CASSPLTSGRRGNEQFF. CDR3 nucleotide sequence: TGTGCCAGCAGTCCACTGACTAGCGGGAGACGGGGCAATGAGCAGTTCTTC.

There are a few counts of this clone. CDR3 amino acids: CASSFMTGVHEQYF. The CDR3 coding sequence is TGTGCCAGCAGTTTTATGACAGGGGTACACGAGCAGTACTTC. V and J are TRBV28 and TRBJ2-7; 8 nucleotides line up with TRBD1. Germline assignment: CDR1 MDHEN and CDR2 SYDVKM. The ends lost 3 bases at V and 5 bases at J; junction bases unmatched: 6. The CDR3 extends over 14 amino acids.

This rearrangement joins TRBV29-1 to TRBJ2-1; 10 nucleotides line up with TRBD2. This CDR3 spans 13 amino acids. The J segment lost 4 bases and the V segment lost 7 bases, leaving 4 bases of the junction unmatched. Germline V gene data show CDR1 as SQVTM and CDR2 as ANQGSEA. CDR3: CSDGTSVYNEQFF. For the CDR3, the DNA is TGCAGCGACGGGACTAGCGTATACAATGAGCAGTTCTTC.

On this clone: The identical CDR3 is also encoded by other nucleotide sequences in the sample. This chain connects TRBV9 to TRBJ2-5, with TRBD2 matching over 7 bases. Per germline, CDR1 SGDLS and CDR2 YYNGEE. The trim removed 0 bases at V and 3 bases at J, leaving 2 bases unmatched. CDR3 length equals 14 residues. The CDR3 here is CASSVGGGKETQYF. For the CDR3, the DNA is TGTGCCAGCAGCGTAGGCGGGGGAAAAGAGACCCAGTACTTC.

This clone came up a few times. This chain joins TRBV27 and TRBJ2-3; D not certain. CDR1 is MNHEY and CDR2 is SMNVEV in the germline V gene (reference sequence). The V end lost 1 base, the J end lost 4 bases, and 6 bases lay between the germline ends. The CDR3 sequence is 13 residues long. In DNA form, the CDR3 reads TGTGCCAGCAGTTTATTGCGGTCAGATACGCAGTATTTT. It translates to CASSLLRSDTQYF.

This clone appeared a few times. The same CDR3 can be traced to other DNA sequences in this sample. The J gene is TRBJ2-5, the V gene TRBV15; a weak D match, TRBD2 (5 bases). CDR3 length: 13 amino acids. V was trimmed by 3 bases and J by 2 bases, leaving 7 bases between them. Germline V gene data show CDR1 as LNHNV and CDR2 as YYDKDF (reference sequence). The chain's CDR3 is CATSRDSQETQYF. The CDR3, as DNA: TGTGCCACCAGCAGGGACTCGCAAGAGACCCAGTACTTC.

This clone occurred a few times. This chain joins TRBV7-2 and TRBJ2-1, with D perhaps matching TRBD2 (6 bases). CDR1 and CDR2 (germline): SGHTA, FQGNSA. The CDR3 extends over 16 amino acids. V lost 3 bases and J lost 1, with 13 bases in between. This CDR3 is CASSFGGAVSYNEQFF. The CDR3 bases are TGTGCCAGCAGCTTTGGAGGGGCGGTATCCTACAATGAGCAGTTCTTC.

In DNA form, the CDR3 reads TGTGCCTGGTCGGGACTAGCGGGAGGGCCCACCGGGGAGCTGTTTTTT. Protein: CAWSGLAGGPTGELFF. The chain is built from TRBV30 and TRBJ2-2; 16 bases line up with TRBD2. The junction had 4 bases not matched to a gene; V was cut back by 5 bases and J by 4 bases. The CDR3 length is 16 residues. CDR1 and CDR2 (germline): GTSNPN, SVGIG (reference sequence).

This clone has a handful of counts. The gene calls are TRBV28 and TRBJ2-1; 10 nucleotides match TRBD2. The CDR3 loop spans 16 amino acids. J lost 7 bases, V lost 5 bases, and 11 bases had no gene match. CDR1 and CDR2 (germline): MDHEN, SYDVKM. This chain's CDR3 is CASSPLTLAGINEQFF. As DNA, the CDR3 is TGTGCCAGCAGTCCTCTGACACTAGCGGGAATAAATGAGCAGTTCTTC.

This clone was observed a handful of times. V gene TRBV5-1 combines with J gene TRBJ2-1, with 10 bases lining up with TRBD2. The CDR3 contains 18 residues. V trimming: 4 bases; J trimming: 1 base; junction bases outside the gene matches: 11. Germline CDR1 reads SGHRS; CDR2 reads YFSETQ. CDR3 sequence (DNA): TGCGCCAGCAGCCGCCGACTAAGCGGGAGGGCGTCCTACAATGAGCAGTTCTTC. It translates to CASSRRLSGRASYNEQFF.

This clone was recorded a few times. The chain recombines TRBV7-2 with TRBJ2-3; 9 nucleotides match TRBD2. Germline CDR1 and CDR2: SGHTA and FQGNSA. CDR3 length: 17 amino acids. The junction had 11 bases not matched to a gene; V was cut back by 5 bases and J by 2 bases. CDR3 amino acids: CASSRRPSGEFTDTQYF. The CDR3 coding sequence is TGTGCCAGCAGCCGCCGACCTAGCGGGGAGTTCACAGATACGCAGTATTTT.

In its sample, this clone was seen a few times. The J gene is TRBJ2-2, the V gene TRBV5-4, with no clear D. The germline V and J ends were trimmed by 2 bases and 3 bases, with 11 bases remaining between them. CDR1 and CDR2 (germline): SGHNT, YYREEE (reference sequence). The CDR3 is made up of 15 amino acids. The DNA of the CDR3 is TGTGCCAGCAGCTTCGAACGGAGATACACCGGGGAGCTGTTTTTT. Translated, it gives CASSFERRYTGELFF.

The CDR3 loop reads CSVGDTGYTF. The DNA for the CDR3 is TGCAGCGTGGGGGACACTGGCTACACCTTC. The V call is TRBV29-1, the J call TRBJ1-2, with D maybe TRBD1 (6 bases). The CDR3 extends over 10 amino acids. Between the trimmed V and J ends, which lost 6 bases and 7 bases, there was a span of 9 bases. Germline CDR1 reads SQVTM; CDR2 reads ANQGSEA.

This clone came up a few times. CDR3 DNA: TGTGCCAGTAGTACAAGGACAACATCAACCCACGAGCAGTACTTC. It specifies CASSTRTTSTHEQYF. This sequence joins TRBV19 and TRBJ2-7; tentative D call: TRBD1 (5 bases). Germline V gives CDR1 LNHDA, CDR2 SQIVND (reference sequence). V lost 4 bases and J 5 bases, leaving 18 bases between the germline ends. The CDR3 is 15 amino acids.

This clone turned up a few times. This chain links TRBV6-5 with TRBJ2-7; 8 nucleotides align to TRBD1. The germline CDR1 and CDR2 sequences are MNHEY and SVGAGI. The trim removed 10 bases at V and 4 bases at J, leaving 6 bases unmatched. This CDR3 is 12 amino acids long. The CDR3 loop reads CATKDRGYEQYF. The CDR3 region has the DNA TGTGCCACCAAAGACAGGGGTTACGAGCAGTACTTC.

The sample holds a few counts of this clone. The rearrangement joins TRBV2 to TRBJ1-4, with TRBD1 matching 8 bases. CDR3 length: 14 amino acids. Looked up from germline, CDR1 is SNHLY and CDR2 is FYNNEI. V lost 5 bases to trimming and J lost 5 bases; unmatched junction nucleotides: 4. CDR3 loop: CASSYRQGNEKLFF. CDR3 coding DNA: TGTGCCAGCAGTTATCGACAGGGGAATGAAAAACTGTTTTTT.

The chain carries TRBV21-1 and TRBJ2-1; the DNA was not compared with TRBD1, the D call given in the table. TRBV21-1 is flagged as a pseudogene. This CDR3 has 16 residues. The DNA for the CDR3 is TGTGCCAGCAGCTCTGAGGGACAGGGTCCTTGCAATGAGCAGTTCTTC. It yields the protein CASSSEGQGPCNEQFF.

This rearrangement joins TRBV4-1 to TRBJ2-2, with 8 bases lining up with TRBD1. This CDR3 region has 15 residues. V gave up 4 bases and J gave up 1 base; unmatched junction bases: 2. Germline values: CDR1 MGHRA, CDR2 YSYEKL. The CDR3 here is CASSRGTGNTGELFF. In DNA form, the CDR3 reads TGCGCCAGCAGCCGCGGGACAGGGAACACCGGGGAGCTGTTTTTT.

The J gene is TRBJ2-7, the V gene TRBV7-3; D may be TRBD2 (5 bases). V was pared by 5 bases and J by 0 bases, with 11 bases between. Per the germline V gene, CDR1 is SGHTA and CDR2 is FQGTGA. The CDR3 loop spans 14 amino acids. In nucleotides, the CDR3 is TGTGCCAGCAGCCCCGCGGGCCACTCCTACGAGCAGTACTTC. This translates into CASSPAGHSYEQYF.

There are a few counts of this clone. This chain links TRBV7-8 with TRBJ2-7, with 7 bases lining up with TRBD1. After removal of 6 bases from V and 0 bases from J, the junction contained 5 bases not matched to a gene. The length of the CDR3 is 14 residues. Germline CDR1 and CDR2: SGHVS and FQNEAQ. DNA for the CDR3: TGTGCCAGCAGGCTGGACAGGTACTCCTACGAGCAGTACTTC. It translates to CASRLDRYSYEQYF.

The V gene is TRBV7-2, the J gene TRBJ1-1, with 7 bases that match TRBD1. Germline trimming cut 1 base from V and 5 bases from J; bases unmatched to any gene: 4. The CDR3 has 14 residues. Germline loops: CDR1 SGHTA, CDR2 FQGNSA. DNA for the CDR3: TGTGCCAGCAGCTTAGAGACAGGGCGGACTGAAGCTTTCTTT. As protein: CASSLETGRTEAFF.

This clone appeared a few times. The junction and the germline gene differ at one end; a read error may be behind it. The rearrangement uses TRBV7-7 and TRBJ2-5; the match to TRBD1 covers 7 bases. The CDR3 has 15 residues. CDR1 SSHAT and CDR2 FNYEAQ come from the germline V gene (reference sequence). The CDR3 spells CASSLGGGGQETQYF. The CDR3 coding sequence is TGTGCTAGCAGCTTAGGGGGCGGTGGCCAAGAGACCCAGTACTTC.

The V gene is TRBV20-1, the J gene TRBJ1-2; D is ambiguous. The CDR3 totals 11 residues. Germline V gene lookup returns CDR1 DFQATT and CDR2 SNEGSKA (reference sequence). The CDR3 loop reads CRWEGTYGYTF. CDR3 bases: TGCAGATGGGAGGGCACCTATGGCTACACCTTC.

The rearrangement links TRBV7-2 to TRBJ2-4, with a tentative D call TRBD1 (5 bases). CDR3 size: 13 residues. CDR1 and CDR2 from the germline V gene are SGHTA and FQGNSA. The V end was cut by 1 base, the J end by 14 bases, with 15 bases between. The CDR3 protein is CASSLVPGNGEYF. The CDR3 nucleotides are TGTGCCAGCAGCTTAGTACCAGGGAATGGGGAGTACTTC.

This clone was counted only a few times. V is TRBV5-1 and J is TRBJ2-1, with 10 nucleotides matching TRBD2. This CDR3 is 15 amino acids long. Unmatched junction bases numbered 6, after V lost 4 bases and J lost 5 bases. The germline V gene has CDR1 SGHRS and CDR2 YFSETQ. In DNA form, the CDR3 reads TGCGCCAGCAGCAGCACTAGCGGGACCCACAATGAGCAGTTCTTC. Protein: CASSSTSGTHNEQFF.